A single sample is the source of the 27 T cell receptor beta chains below, sequenced in a study of cytotoxic CD8 clonotypes in ibrutinib-treated CLL. This table comes from immunoSEQ multiplex PCR, and its TCRdb copy is limited to in-frame clones, with some not included. Altogether 65,000 to 80,000 clones are present, roughly 85% being singletons, with the ten largest covering 35% to 45%. The specimen comprised PBMCs, sampled after 24 months of ibrutinib treatment. Receptor source: a human donor with chronic lymphocytic leukemia.

The rearrangement uses TRBV9 and TRBJ2-3, with D possibly being TRBD2 (7 bases). The ends were cut back, 0 bases at V and 14 bases at J, with 16 bases in the middle. CDR1 and CDR2 from the germline V gene are SGDLS and YYNGEE. The CDR3 spans 13 residues. The CDR3 spells CASSVEGGGPPYF. CDR3 coding DNA: TGTGCCAGCAGCGTAGAAGGGGGAGGGCCACCGTATTTT. Based on the CDR3 plus reference TRBV9 and TRBJ2-3, the full variable domain is DSGVTQTPKHLITATGQRVTLRCSPRSGDLSVYWYQQSLDQGLQFLIQYYNGEERAKGNILERFSAQQFPDLHSELNLSSLELGDSALYFCASSVEGGGPPYFGPGTRLTVL.

The genes are TRBV13 and TRBJ2-1, with 15 bases aligning to TRBD2. The CDR3 totals 17 residues. V shed 5 bases, J shed 4 bases, and the junction held 6 bases outside the gene matches. Looked up from germline, CDR1 is PRHDT and CDR2 is FYEKMQ (reference sequence). In nucleotides, the CDR3 is TGTGCCAGCAGCATGGGACTAGCGGGAGGAATTTACAATGAGCAGTTCTTC. This gives the protein CASSMGLAGGIYNEQFF.

Only one count was recorded for this clone. The rearrangement uses TRBV12-1 and TRBJ2-3; the table assigns TRBD1, which was not confirmed against the DNA. TRBV12-1 is a known pseudogene. The CDR3 is made up of 15 amino acids. This CDR3 reads CASSFVLMPVDTQYF. DNA for the CDR3: TGTGCCAGCAGCTTTGTCCTTATGCCAGTGGATACGCAGTATTTT.

CDR3: CASSQAGAATPTDTQYF. CDR3 nucleotide sequence: TGTGCCAGCAGCCAAGCTGGGGCGGCAACTCCCACAGATACGCAGTATTTT. The rearrangement links TRBV7-9 to TRBJ2-3, with D possibly TRBD1 on 5 matching bases. Looked up from germline, CDR1 is SEHNR and CDR2 is FQNEAQ (reference sequence). The CDR3 length is 17 residues. Trimming stripped 5 bases from V and 2 bases from J, with 20 bases between.

The V call is TRBV9, the J call TRBJ2-1; TRBD2 might be the D (6 bases). The ends were cut back, 0 bases at V and 8 bases at J, with 12 bases in the middle. This CDR3 spans 14 amino acids. Germline CDR1 SGDLS, CDR2 YYNGEE. CDR3 sequence: CASSVDTSTDEQFF. The CDR3 region has the DNA TGTGCCAGCAGCGTAGATACTAGCACGGATGAGCAGTTCTTC.

The genes are TRBV30 and TRBJ2-3; maybe TRBD1 (5 bases). The V gene's germline CDR1 is GTSNPN and CDR2 SVGIG (reference sequence). Trimming removed 8 bases from V and 1 base from J, with 16 bases in between. This CDR3 is built from 14 residues. CDR3 DNA: TGTGCCGCCCACCTTCGACAGCGCACAGATACGCAGTATTTT. Its protein product is CAAHLRQRTDTQYF.

The chain uses TRBV11-3 and TRBJ1-1; D call uncertain. Trimming stripped 5 bases from V and 1 base from J, with 8 bases between. This CDR3 has 13 residues. Germline V gene data show CDR1 as SGHNT and CDR2 as YENEEA. The CDR3 sequence is CASSAMGNTEAFF. The DNA of the CDR3 is TGTGCCAGCAGCGCGATGGGGAACACTGAAGCTTTCTTT.

This chain links TRBV18 with TRBJ2-7, with TRBD2 matching 9 bases. Trimming cost V 4 bases and J 4 bases; bases outside gene matches: 8. Germline CDR1 and CDR2: KGHSH and LQKENI. The CDR3 spans 15 residues. CDR3 region: CASSRSGGAQYEQYF. CDR3 DNA sequence: TGTGCCAGCTCACGTAGCGGGGGTGCTCAATACGAGCAGTACTTC.

This clone was observed a handful of times. This rearrangement joins TRBV6-6 to TRBJ2-5; unclear D gene. Germline V gene lookup returns CDR1 MNHNY and CDR2 SVGAGI (reference sequence). This CDR3 is 13 amino acids long. V was shortened by 2 bases and J by 5 bases, with 9 bases between the two germline ends. Written as DNA, the CDR3 is TGTGCCAGCAGTTACGACATTGGGGAGACCCAGTACTTC. Protein: CASSYDIGETQYF.

J is TRBJ2-7 and V is TRBV6-1, with TRBD2 matching 7 bases. This CDR3 has 15 residues. V shed 7 bases and J 6 bases; nucleotides not matched to a gene: 15. Germline V gives CDR1 MNHNS, CDR2 SASEGT. CDR3 sequence: CASIFGWRESVEQYF. The CDR3 DNA reads TGTGCCAGCATTTTCGGCTGGCGGGAGTCAGTCGAGCAGTACTTC.

The CDR3 here is CASSLGDRGHADTQYF. CDR3 nucleotides: TGTGCCAGCAGCTTGGGGGACAGGGGGCATGCAGATACGCAGTATTTT. The gene calls are TRBV7-9 and TRBJ2-3, with 12 positions matching TRBD1. V lost 3 bases and J lost 4; bases outside the gene matches: 5. CDR1 is SEHNR and CDR2 is FQNEAQ in the germline V gene (reference sequence). This CDR3 is built from 16 residues.

The V gene is TRBV2, the J gene TRBJ1-2; D remains unclear. The V gene's germline CDR1 is SNHLY and CDR2 FYNNEI. V dropped 4 bases and J dropped 3 bases, with 9 bases sitting between them. CDR3 length equals 13 residues. The CDR3 nucleotides read TGTGCCAGCAGTGTGAGGGTTGACTATGGCTACACCTTC. Translation gives CASSVRVDYGYTF.

This chain connects TRBV11-1 to TRBJ2-6, with D tentatively TRBD1 (6 bases). The V end lost 8 bases, the J end lost 1 base, and 21 bases lay between the germline ends. Germline assignment: CDR1 SGHAT and CDR2 FQDESV (reference sequence). The CDR3 runs 18 residues. This CDR3 reads CASDDLWGRGSGANVLTF. The CDR3, as DNA: TGTGCCAGCGATGACTTATGGGGGCGCGGATCTGGGGCCAACGTCCTGACTTTC.

The gene calls are TRBV2 and TRBJ1-5; D is perhaps TRBD1 (5 bases). The ends were cut back, 6 bases at V and 5 bases at J, with 14 bases in the middle. The CDR3 covers 14 residues. The V gene's germline CDR1 is SNHLY and CDR2 FYNNEI. The CDR3 DNA reads TGTGCCAGCAGACAGAACGGGGGGGATCAGCCCCAGCATTTT. Translated, it gives CASRQNGGDQPQHF.

The J gene is TRBJ2-7, the V gene TRBV28; 11 positions agree with TRBD2. The CDR3 is made up of 16 amino acids. V lost 5 bases, J lost 4 bases, and 10 bases stayed unmatched. Germline V gene sequence: CDR1 MDHEN, CDR2 SYDVKM. The CDR3 DNA is TGTGCCAGCAGTCTAAAGACTAGCGGGATTCCTTACGAGCAGTACTTC. Translated, it gives CASSLKTSGIPYEQYF.

The chain joins TRBV10-3 to TRBJ2-5; D might be TRBD1 (6 bases). The CDR3 is made up of 15 amino acids. V was pared by 6 bases and J by 2 bases, with 16 bases between. Per germline, CDR1 ENHRY and CDR2 SYGVKD. The CDR3: CAISNRVVLQETQYF. The CDR3 DNA follows: TGTGCCATCAGCAACAGGGTAGTATTACAAGAGACCCAGTACTTC.

As concerns this clone: Additional DNA sequences in this sample encode the identical CDR3. This chain links TRBV19 with TRBJ2-5, with 9 positions matching TRBD1. Trimming took 1 base from V and 4 from J; bases not matched to a gene: 1. CDR1 LNHDA and CDR2 SQIVND come from the germline V gene (reference sequence). The CDR3 spans 14 residues. CDR3 sequence (DNA): TGTGCCAGTAGTATAGGGGGACAGGGAGAGACCCAGTACTTC. It translates to CASSIGGQGETQYF.

This sequence joins TRBV11-1 and TRBJ2-5; D ambiguous. The better agreement between TRBJ2-7 and the DNA end casts doubt on the J call. CDR1 is SGHAT, CDR2 FQDESV, per germline (reference sequence). CDR3 length: 15 amino acids. This chain's CDR3 is CASSLAHLLDYEQYF. CDR3 DNA: TGTGCCAGCAGCTTAGCACATCTCTTGGACTACGAGCAGTACTTC.

CDR3 coding DNA: TGTGCCAGTACCAACCCCGGGACAGGGTTTGGAAACACCATATATTTT. Its protein is CASTNPGTGFGNTIYF. The rearrangement uses TRBV19 and TRBJ1-3, with 9 bases aligning to TRBD1. The CDR3 runs to 16 residues. CDR1 LNHDA and CDR2 SQIVND come from the germline V gene (reference sequence). J gave up 3 bases and V 7 bases, and 10 bases lay outside the gene matches. Full variable domain (rest looked up from reference TRBV19 and TRBJ1-3): DGGITQSPKYLFRKEGQNVTLSCEQNLNHDAMYWYRQDPGQGLRLIYYSQIVNDFQKGDIAEGYSVSREKKESFPLTVTSAQKNPTAFYLCASTNPGTGFGNTIYFGEGSWLTVV.

V and J are TRBV14 and TRBJ2-7; TRBD1 agrees at 8 bases. In germline, CDR1 is SGHDN, CDR2 FVKESK. The V gene end was trimmed by 1 base and the J gene end by 2 bases; junction bases not matched to a gene: 1. This CDR3 spans 14 amino acids. CDR3 protein: CASSQAGQAYEQYF. CDR3 coding DNA: TGTGCCAGCAGCCAAGCGGGACAGGCCTACGAGCAGTACTTC.

The chain recombines TRBV25-1 with TRBJ2-3; 9 bases agree with TRBD2. CDR3 size: 16 residues. V lost 5 bases, J lost 0 bases, and 6 bases stayed unmatched. Germline CDR1 is MGHDK and CDR2 is SYGVNS. The CDR3: CASSTRTSASTDTQYF. The CDR3 region has the DNA TGTGCCAGCAGTACTAGGACTAGCGCTAGCACAGATACGCAGTATTTT.

The CDR3 DNA is TGTGCCAGCCATTCCGGGACAGCCTATGGCTACACCTTC. It codes for CASHSGTAYGYTF. The V gene is TRBV28, the J gene TRBJ1-2, with 7 bases that match TRBD1. J gave up 4 bases and V 8 bases, and 7 bases lay outside the gene matches. Germline V gene data show CDR1 as MDHEN and CDR2 as SYDVKM. This CDR3 is built from 13 residues.

This clone was seen a few times. The chain carries TRBV15 and TRBJ2-5; 7 bases match TRBD2. There are 16 residues in the CDR3. Trimming removed 0 bases from V and 2 bases from J; junction bases left unmatched: 6. Germline CDR1 is LNHNV and CDR2 is YYDKDF (reference sequence). CDR3 region: CATSRDLSGIQETQYF. As DNA, the CDR3 is TGTGCCACCAGCAGAGACCTGAGCGGGATACAAGAGACCCAGTACTTC.

This chain uses TRBV6-5 with TRBJ2-1; 10 bases align to TRBD2. The CDR3 extends over 15 amino acids. CDR1 is MNHEY and CDR2 is SVGAGI in the germline V gene. V lost 6 bases and J lost 5; bases outside the gene matches: 7. The CDR3 loop reads CASRDPGLANNEQFF. CDR3 sequence (DNA): TGTGCCAGCAGGGATCCGGGACTAGCGAACAATGAGCAGTTCTTC.

The chain couples TRBV29-1 to TRBJ2-1, with 7 positions matching TRBD2. Germline values: CDR1 SQVTM, CDR2 ANQGSEA. The CDR3 loop spans 14 amino acids. The V gene end was trimmed by 4 bases and the J gene end by 4 bases; junction bases not matched to a gene: 7. As DNA, the CDR3 is TGCAGCGTTGTCCGCGGGAGTGGGTACAATGAGCAGTTCTTC. It specifies CSVVRGSGYNEQFF.

This chain uses TRBV5-1 with TRBJ2-5; 7 bases map to TRBD2. Germline V gene sequence: CDR1 SGHRS, CDR2 YFSETQ. J gave up 5 bases and V 4 bases, and 8 bases lay outside the gene matches. The CDR3 runs 14 residues. The CDR3 loop is CASSKLARQETQYF. The CDR3 DNA reads TGCGCCAGCAGCAAACTAGCGAGGCAGGAGACCCAGTACTTC.

This chain connects TRBV27 to TRBJ2-1; tentatively, D is TRBD2 (5 bases). Between the trimmed V and J ends, which lost 6 bases and 5 bases, there was a span of 8 bases. There are 12 residues in the CDR3. The germline CDR1 and CDR2 sequences are MNHEY and SMNVEV (reference sequence). CDR3 protein: CASRRVHNEQFF. As DNA, the CDR3 is TGTGCCAGCAGGCGGGTCCACAATGAGCAGTTCTTC.